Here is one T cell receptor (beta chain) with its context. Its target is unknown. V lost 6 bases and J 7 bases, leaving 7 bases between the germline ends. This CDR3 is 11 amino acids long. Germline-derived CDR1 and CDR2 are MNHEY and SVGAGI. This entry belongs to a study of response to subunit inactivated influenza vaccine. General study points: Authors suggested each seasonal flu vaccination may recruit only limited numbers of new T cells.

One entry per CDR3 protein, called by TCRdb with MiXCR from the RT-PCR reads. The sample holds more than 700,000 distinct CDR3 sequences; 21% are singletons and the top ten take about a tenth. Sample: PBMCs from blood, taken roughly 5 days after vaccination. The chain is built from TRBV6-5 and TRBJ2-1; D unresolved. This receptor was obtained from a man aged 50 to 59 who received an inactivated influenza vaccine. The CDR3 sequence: CASSAVNEQFF. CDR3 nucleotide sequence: TGTGCCAGCAGCGCCGTGAATGAGCAGTTCTTC.